This T cell receptor (beta chain) was observed in a study of monozygotic twins with inflammatory bowel disease. The CDR3 totals 16 residues. Germline V gene data show CDR1 as SGHRS and CDR2 as YFSETQ. Whole blood without T cell sorting served as the source of isolated total RNA. TCRdb reanalyzed the 5' RACE reads, giving one entry per CDR3 protein sequence and no DNA. With around 410,000 distinct CDR3 sequences in the sample, the ten largest clones hold approximately 2.3%. The gene calls are TRBV5-1 and TRBJ2-3; TCRdb gives TRBD2 as the D gene, but with no DNA this cannot be confirmed. The receptor was isolated from a human donor with ulcerative colitis or Crohn's disease, or a healthy co-twin of an affected twin (not recorded which). What was sequenced was blood. The CDR3 reads CASSLTGTSPTDTQYF.